Detailed here is one T cell receptor (beta chain). The data are from a study of blood T cell repertoires in COVID-19. Study-level background: Both acute and convalescent COVID-19 samples were obtained from the United States, Italy and Spain. PBMCs, B-cell-depleted T cells, or T cells provided the cDNA or gDNA that made up the material.

The authors' processing: Reference gene primer amplification yielded estimated nucleated cell counts. Profiled with immunoSEQ multiplex PCR; TCRdb holds only in-frame clones, not every one. V, J and clone size were drawn from that table, and D and trimming were deduced from the DNA. The table lists 65,000 to 80,000 clones, roughly 90% of them singletons. Germline loops: CDR1 SEHNR, CDR2 FQNEAQ (reference sequence). The CDR3 covers 14 residues. Trimming removed 4 bases from V and 3 bases from J, with 12 bases in between. The TCR comes from a man aged 25 to 40 with acute or convalescent COVID-19. This sequence joins TRBV7-9 and TRBJ1-2; D remains ambiguous. Sequenced: peripheral blood. CDR3 amino acids: CASSSPAGDYGYTF. The CDR3 DNA reads as TGTGCCAGCAGCTCCCCGGCAGGTGACTATGGCTACACCTTC.